This entry lists 2 T cell receptor beta chains sequenced from one sample in a study of CD8 T cells in Susac syndrome. Reverse transcription of about 0.5 to 1 ug RNA was performed with random hexamers. TCRdb fed the immunoSEQ multiplex PCR reads into MiXCR, producing one record per CDR3 protein. The repertoire holds under 200,000 distinct CDR3 sequences, with approximately 95% as singletons. Specimen: CD4+ T cells from PBMCs. The receptors were sampled from a human donor in good health.

The CDR3 sequence is CSVLQRLNTEAFF. CDR3 bases: TGCAGCGTTTTGCAGAGATTGAACACTGAAGCTTTCTTT. V and J are TRBV29-1 and TRBJ1-1; D unclear. V lost 5 bases and J lost 0, with 10 bases in between. The CDR3 contains 13 residues. Germline CDR1 is SQVTM and CDR2 is ANQGSEA.

The chain carries TRBV15 and TRBJ2-3, with TRBD2 matching 10 bases. The V and J ends lost 4 bases and 2 bases, in that order; junction bases with no gene match: 3. CDR1 and CDR2 from the germline V gene are LNHNV and YYDKDF (reference sequence). The CDR3 is made up of 15 amino acids. This chain's CDR3 is CATSTLAGATDTQYF. DNA for the CDR3: TGTGCCACCAGCACCCTAGCGGGAGCCACAGATACGCAGTATTTT.